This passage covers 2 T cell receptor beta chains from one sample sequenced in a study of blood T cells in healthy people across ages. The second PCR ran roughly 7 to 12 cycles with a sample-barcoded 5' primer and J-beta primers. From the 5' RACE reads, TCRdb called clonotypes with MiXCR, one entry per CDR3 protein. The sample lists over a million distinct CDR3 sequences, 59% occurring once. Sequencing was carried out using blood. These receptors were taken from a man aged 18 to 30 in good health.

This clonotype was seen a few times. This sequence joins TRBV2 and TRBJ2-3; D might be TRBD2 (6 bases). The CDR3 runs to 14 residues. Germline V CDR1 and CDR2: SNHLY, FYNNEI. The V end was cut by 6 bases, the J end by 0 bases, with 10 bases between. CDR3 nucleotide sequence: TGTGCCAGCAGAGATGGACTAAGCACAGATACGCAGTATTTT. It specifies CASRDGLSTDTQYF.

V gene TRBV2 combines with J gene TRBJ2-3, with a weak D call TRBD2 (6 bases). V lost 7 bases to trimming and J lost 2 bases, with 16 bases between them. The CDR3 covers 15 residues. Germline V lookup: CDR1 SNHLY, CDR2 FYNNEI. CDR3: CASTPSRGTTDTQYF. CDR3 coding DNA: TGTGCCAGCACTCCCTCGCGCGGGACCACAGATACGCAGTATTTT. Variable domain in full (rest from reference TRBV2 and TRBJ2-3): EPEVTQTPSHQVTQMGQEVILRCVPISNHLYFYWYRQILGQKVEFLVSFYNNEISEKSEIFDDQFSVERPDGSNFTLKIRSTKLEDSAMYFCASTPSRGTTDTQYFGPGTRLTVL.